Listed below are T cell receptor beta chains from one sample, sequenced in a study of cytomegalovirus exposure and HLA in healthy donors. Clones were sequenced by immunoSEQ multiplex PCR, and TCRdb holds only the in-frame ones, with some missing. The table shows roughly 120,000 clones, with 79% occurring only once. The sample was PBMCs. These receptors originate from a man under 40 in good health and CMV-seropositive. CDR3s include the opening cysteine and the closing phenylalanine or tryptophan. Each record gives: D gene, clone size, J gene, V gene, CDR3 DNA, CDR3 protein. The D gene is left open where the match is weak. A row's size may be missing; if present it is once, few, many or a size class.

D: -
size: -
J: TRBJ1-3
V: TRBV6-5
DNA: TGTGCCAGCATTCCCGGCTCTGGAAACACCATATATTTT
CDR3: CASIPGSGNTIYF

D: TRBD2
size: few
J: TRBJ2-1
V: TRBV4-2
DNA: TGTGCCAGCAGCCTTTACGGGACTAGCGGGTCTGATTCCTACAATGAGCAGTTCTTC
CDR3: CASSLYGTSGSDSYNEQFF

D: -
size: medium-sized
J: TRBJ1-4
V: TRBV13
DNA: TGTGCCAGCAGCCAATTTGGACAGTATGAAAAACTGTTTTTT
CDR3: CASSQFGQYEKLFF

D: TRBD1
size: -
J: TRBJ2-1
V: TRBV6-5
DNA: TGTGCCAGCAGTTACTCGGGGACAGGGACTTACAATGAGCAGTTCTTC
CDR3: CASSYSGTGTYNEQFF

D: -
size: -
J: TRBJ1-2
V: TRBV9
DNA: TGTGCCAGCAGCGTAGACAGTAACTATGGCTACACCTTC
CDR3: CASSVDSNYGYTF

D: TRBD1
size: -
J: TRBJ2-3
V: TRBV11-2
DNA: TGTGCCAGCAGCTTAGGGGACAGGGGGAGGACGCAGTATTTT
CDR3: CASSLGDRGRTQYF

D: -
size: -
J: TRBJ2-1
V: TRBV13
DNA: TGTGCCAGCAGCTTAAGACAGGTGACCTACAATGAGCAGTTCTTC
CDR3: CASSLRQVTYNEQFF

D: -
size: -
J: TRBJ2-1
V: TRBV18
DNA: TGTGCCAGCTCACCCGACATTCTCTCCAATGAGCAGTTCTTC
CDR3: CASSPDILSNEQFF

D: -
size: -
J: TRBJ1-3
V: TRBV29-1
DNA: TGCAGCGGGGAGAGTCCTGGAAACACCATATATTTT
CDR3: CSGESPGNTIYF

D: -
size: -
J: TRBJ2-5
V: TRBV7-2
DNA: TGTGCCAGCAGCTTAGTAGCGGCGCGCCCCATCGAGACCCAGTACTTC
CDR3: CASSLVAARPIETQYF

D: -
size: -
J: TRBJ1-1
V: TRBV7-2
DNA: TGTGCCAGCAGCTTATTACGGGGGGGATATCGGGAAGCTTTCTTT
CDR3: CASSLLRGGYREAFF

D: -
size: -
J: TRBJ1-1
V: TRBV15
DNA: TGTGCCACCAGCAGAGATCCAGGGGCGAACACTGAAGCTTTCTTT
CDR3: CATSRDPGANTEAFF

D: -
size: once
J: TRBJ2-7
V: TRBV28
DNA: TGTGCCAGCAGTCCTACGACGACAGGTTCCTACGAGCAGTACTTC
CDR3: CASSPTTTGSYEQYF

D: TRBD1
size: -
J: TRBJ1-6
V: TRBV4-3
DNA: TGCGCCAGCAGCCAAGAAAGACAGGGGTCCTATAATTCACCCCTCCACTTT
CDR3: CASSQERQGSYNSPLHF

D: -
size: -
J: TRBJ1-2
V: TRBV6-6
DNA: TGTGCCAGCAGTCCCGCGGCGGGGGGCTATGGCTACACCTTC
CDR3: CASSPAAGGYGYTF

D: -
size: once
J: TRBJ2-1
V: TRBV25-1
DNA: TGTGCCAGCAGTGTGGCAGGGGCGGGTGGCAATGAGCAGTTCTTC
CDR3: CASSVAGAGGNEQFF

D: TRBD1
size: -
J: TRBJ1-1
V: TRBV13
DNA: TGTGCCAGCAGCTATTACAGGGGGCTGGTGAACACTGAAGCTTTCTTT
CDR3: CASSYYRGLVNTEAFF

D: -
size: -
J: TRBJ1-1
V: TRBV5-4
DNA: TGTGCCAGCAGCCGGGGAGCGAACACTGAAGCTTTCTTT
CDR3: CASSRGANTEAFF

D: -
size: -
J: TRBJ2-7
V: TRBV7-2
DNA: TGTGCCAGCAGCACCCGACGCCGGGGTTCCTGGGAGCAGTACTTC
CDR3: CASSTRRRGSWEQYF

D: -
size: -
J: TRBJ2-5
V: TRBV27
DNA: TGTGCCAGCAGTTTAAGGGGCCTGGAGACCCAGTACTTC
CDR3: CASSLRGLETQYF

D: TRBD2
size: few
J: TRBJ2-1
V: TRBV9
DNA: TGTGCCACCCTGGGACTAGCGGGAGCCCCAGCCGTGGGGAATGAGCAGTTCTTC
CDR3: CATLGLAGAPAVGNEQFF

D: -
size: -
J: TRBJ2-2
V: TRBV29-1
DNA: TGCAGCGTCATGGGCTCCCAGTTGACCGGGGAGCTGTTTTTT
CDR3: CSVMGSQLTGELFF

D: TRBD1
size: -
J: TRBJ2-5
V: TRBV4-1
DNA: TGCGCCAGCAGCCAACCTGACAGGGGGCAAGAGACCCAGTACTTC
CDR3: CASSQPDRGQETQYF

D: TRBD1
size: -
J: TRBJ2-4
V: TRBV19
DNA: TGTGCCAGTAGTAGGGACAGTATTTCCCTAGCCAAAAACATTCAGTACTTC
CDR3: CASSRDSISLAKNIQYF